The sequence of this T cell receptor beta chain was determined in a study of OX40 agonist ivuxolimab in advanced cancers. Background on the study: Prior anti-PD-1, anti-PD-L1 or anti-CTLA-4 therapy was allowed; roughly 40% had some.

TCRdb keeps only in-frame clones here, not all; method: immunoSEQ multiplex PCR. The sample has about 72,000 clones, about 85% seen once. Germline loops: CDR1 WNHNN, CDR2 SYGVQD (reference sequence). This CDR3 is 16 amino acids long. V was shortened by 3 bases and J by 7 bases, with 19 bases between the two germline ends. This clone was counted only a few times. This TCR was recovered from an adult with an advanced solid tumor such as melanoma, head and neck, liver or kidney cancer. The starting material was CD4+ or CD8+ T cells sorted from blood, obtained in a trial of the OX40 agonist ivuxolimab. V gene TRBV10-1 combines with J gene TRBJ2-1, with D perhaps TRBD1 (6 bases). The CDR3 loop is CASSDRGTSWRNEQFF. The CDR3 nucleotides are TGCGCCAGCAGTGACAGGGGAACCTCCTGGAGAAATGAGCAGTTCTTC.